These T cell receptor beta chains were read from a single sample in a study of shared clonotypes between healthy human individuals. Profiling relied on immunoSEQ multiplex PCR, and the TCRdb table lists in-frame clones only, not all of them. The sample shows about 1 million clones, about three quarters of them seen only once. The sequencing sample was made of memory CD4+ T cells sorted from blood. All receptors derive from a man aged 18 to 30 in good health. Each CDR3 is given with its conserved first and last residue. The order of the fields is J gene, clone size, CDR3 length, D gene, V gene, CDR3 DNA, CDR3 protein. A D gene is named only where the DNA matches it firmly. Clone size is not always given. Where it is, it says once, few, many or a class for expanded clones.

TRBJ2-7 . 13 . TRBV29-1 TGCAGCGTGCCGAAGGACCTATCGGGGGAGCAGTACTTC CSVPKDLSGEQYF
TRBJ1-1 few 13 . TRBV18 TGTGCCAGCTCACCAGTGGGGAACACTGAAGCTTTCTTT CASSPVGNTEAFF
TRBJ2-2 . 16 . TRBV14 TGTGCCAGCAGCCAAGTAGGCCGAAGGTACGCCGGGGAGCTGTTTTTT CASSQVGRRYAGELFF
TRBJ2-1 . 18 TRBD2 TRBV7-2 TGTGCCAGCAGCTTAGGCACCGCAACTAGCGGGAGGTACAATGAGCAGTTCTTC CASSLGTATSGRYNEQFF
TRBJ2-1 . 18 TRBD2 TRBV14 TGTGCCAGCAGCCATTTGGGTAGCGGGATACCTTCCTACAATGAGCAGTTCTTC CASSHLGSGIPSYNEQFF
TRBJ1-2 . 15 . TRBV11-2 TGTGCCAGCAGCTCCTTGGGCGGACCCCTGGCTGGCTACACCTTC CASSSLGGPLAGYTF
TRBJ1-2 . 14 . TRBV2 TGTGCCAGCGGCCCGGGCGGGGGTGGCTATGGCTACACCTTC CASGPGGGGYGYTF
TRBJ2-2 . 13 . TRBV5-1 TGCGCCAGCAGCCGGCAGAGCGCCGGGGAGCTGTTTTTT CASSRQSAGELFF
TRBJ1-1 . 14 . TRBV2 TGTGCCAGCAGTTGGGGGACTTCGAACTCTGAAGCTTTCTTT CASSWGTSNSEAFF
TRBJ1-3 . 15 TRBD1 TRBV12-5 TGTGCTAGTGGCCCCACCGGGACAGGAGGAAACACCATATATTTT CASGPTGTGGNTIYF
TRBJ1-1 . 16 . TRBV27 TGTGCCAGCAGTCCCACTGCCATCTCTCGGTCCCATGAAGCTTTCTTT CASSPTAISRSHEAFF
TRBJ1-1 . 15 . TRBV9 TGTGCCAGCAGCGTAGAAGGATTCGGGAACACTGAAGCTTTCTTT CASSVEGFGNTEAFF
TRBJ1-3 . 14 . TRBV2 TGTGCCAGCAGTGAACAGGGTGGTGGAAACACCATATATTTT CASSEQGGGNTIYF
TRBJ2-3 . 15 . TRBV18 TGTGCCAGCTCACAGCACCTTCCTAGCACAGATACGCAGTATTTT CASSQHLPSTDTQYF
TRBJ1-1 . 14 TRBD1 TRBV2 TGTGCCACAACCAGACAGGGTGAAGGCACTGAAGCTTTCTTT CATTRQGEGTEAFF
TRBJ2-3 . 14 TRBD2 TRBV5-4 TGTGCCAGCAGCTTGGAGCGGGGAACAGATACGCAGTATTTT CASSLERGTDTQYF
TRBJ2-7 . 13 . TRBV7-2 TGTGCCAGCAGCTTAGGTCAACGGTACGAGCAGTACTTC CASSLGQRYEQYF
TRBJ2-7 . 14 TRBD1 TRBV10-1 TGCGCCAGCAGGGCGGGACAGGGACCCTACGAGCAGTACTTC CASRAGQGPYEQYF
TRBJ2-1 few 21 . TRBV30 TGTGCCTGGAGTCCTTTTTACTCCTTAATTGGGGCGGGACCGCGGGCTAATGAGCAGTTCTTC CAWSPFYSLIGAGPRANEQFF
TRBJ2-1 . 13 . TRBV6-5 TGTGCCAGCAGTTACACGGAGGTAAATGAGCAGTTCTTC CASSYTEVNEQFF
TRBJ1-1 few 12 . TRBV10-3 TGTGCCATCAGTGAGTCGGTACAGGGAGGTATTTTT CAISESVQGGIF
TRBJ2-2 . 17 . TRBV11-2 TGTGCCAGCAGCTATAAGAGGTCCGCACTAAACACCGGGGAGCTGTTTTTT CASSYKRSALNTGELFF
TRBJ2-7 . 12 . TRBV21-1 TGTGCCAGCAGGGGGCGGCCCTACGAGCAGTACTTC CASRGRPYEQYF
TRBJ1-2 . 12 . TRBV5-1 TGCGCCAGCAGCTTGGTGGGTAATGGCTACACCTTC CASSLVGNGYTF
TRBJ2-2 few 14 . TRBV5-1 TGCGCCAGCAGCTTCCGGACTGCCACCGGGGAGCTGTTTTTT CASSFRTATGELFF
TRBJ2-3 . 17 TRBD2 TRBV4-1 TGCGCCAGCAGCCAAGATCCTGCGGGAGGGCCTGCAGATACGCAGTATTTT CASSQDPAGGPADTQYF
TRBJ1-5 . 18 . TRBV12-5 TGTGCTAGTGGTTTGAAATCTCCGAGGGAAAATAGCAATCAGCCCCAGCATTTT CASGLKSPRENSNQPQHF
TRBJ1-3 . 14 . TRBV5-4 TGTGCCAGCAGCTTGGGAATCCAGGGGAACACCATATATTTT CASSLGIQGNTIYF
TRBJ2-1 . 15 TRBD2 TRBV10-3 TGTGCCATCAGCCCGGGACTAGCGGGAGATGGTGAGCAGTTCTTC CAISPGLAGDGEQFF
TRBJ2-1 . 15 . TRBV7-9 TGTGCCAGCAGCTTTGATGGGTATCCGGCCAATGAGCAGTTCTTC CASSFDGYPANEQFF
TRBJ1-2 . 14 TRBD1 TRBV27 TGTGCCAGCAGTCCTGACAGGGTTGGCTATGGCTACACCTTC CASSPDRVGYGYTF
TRBJ2-7 . 13 . TRBV10-3 TGTGCCATCAGCAGCGACGTGGGGGGTGAAGAAGGTTTC CAISSDVGGEEGF
TRBJ1-1 few 17 . TRBV29-1 TGCAGCGTTGAAGATCCGGGGTCTATTGGGGACAACACTGAAGCTTTCTTT CSVEDPGSIGDNTEAFF
TRBJ2-6 . 14 . TRBV18 TGTGCCAGCTCAGGCAACCATGGGGCCAACGTCCTGACTTTC CASSGNHGANVLTF
TRBJ1-1 once 12 . TRBV28 TGTGCCAGCAGTTTCCCGGACAGACCCGCTTTCTTT CASSFPDRPAFF
TRBJ2-3 . 15 TRBD2 TRBV11-3 TGTGCCAGCAGTTTTAGCGGGAGGGTGACAGATACGCAGTATTTT CASSFSGRVTDTQYF
TRBJ2-2 . 14 . TRBV4-3 TGCGCCAGCAGCCAAGAGCGAAACACCGGGGAGCTGTTTTTT CASSQERNTGELFF
TRBJ2-7 . 13 TRBD2 TRBV27 TGTGCCAGCAGTGGGACTAGCGGGGTCGAGCAGTACTTC CASSGTSGVEQYF
TRBJ2-7 . 14 . TRBV6-1 TGTGCCAGCAGTGAACCAGGGCTCTCCTACGAGCAGTACTTC CASSEPGLSYEQYF
TRBJ2-5 . 15 . TRBV18 TGTGCCAGCTCACCAGGCAGTATGCCGGGGGAGACCCAGTACTTC CASSPGSMPGETQYF
TRBJ2-3 . 16 . TRBV5-1 TGCGCCAGCAGCTTTCGGGGGGCTACTAGCACAGATACGCAGTATTTT CASSFRGATSTDTQYF